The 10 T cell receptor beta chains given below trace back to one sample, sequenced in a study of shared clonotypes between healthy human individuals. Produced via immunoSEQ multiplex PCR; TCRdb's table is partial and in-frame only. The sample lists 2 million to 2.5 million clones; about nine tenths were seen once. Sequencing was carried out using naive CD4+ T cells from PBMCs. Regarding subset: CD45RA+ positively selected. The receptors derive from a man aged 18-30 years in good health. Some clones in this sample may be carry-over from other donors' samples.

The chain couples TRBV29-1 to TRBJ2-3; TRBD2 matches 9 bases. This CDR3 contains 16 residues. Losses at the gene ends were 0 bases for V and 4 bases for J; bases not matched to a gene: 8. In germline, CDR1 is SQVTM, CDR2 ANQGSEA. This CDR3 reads CSVEDGREGPPDTQYF. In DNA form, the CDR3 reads TGCAGCGTTGAAGACGGGCGGGAGGGCCCCCCAGATACGCAGTATTTT.

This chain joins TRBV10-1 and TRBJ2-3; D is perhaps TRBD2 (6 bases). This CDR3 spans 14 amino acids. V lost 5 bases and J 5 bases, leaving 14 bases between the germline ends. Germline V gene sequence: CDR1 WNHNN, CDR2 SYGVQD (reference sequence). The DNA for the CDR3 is TGCGCCAGCAGTAGCAGGGAGGTTGGAGATACGCAGTATTTT. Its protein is CASSSREVGDTQYF.

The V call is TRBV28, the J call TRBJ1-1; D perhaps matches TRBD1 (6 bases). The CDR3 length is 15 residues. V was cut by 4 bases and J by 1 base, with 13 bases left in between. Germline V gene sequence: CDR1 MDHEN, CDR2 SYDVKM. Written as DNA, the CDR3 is TGTGCCAGCAGTTCCCCGGTGACAGGGAACACTGAAGCTTTCTTT. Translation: CASSSPVTGNTEAFF.

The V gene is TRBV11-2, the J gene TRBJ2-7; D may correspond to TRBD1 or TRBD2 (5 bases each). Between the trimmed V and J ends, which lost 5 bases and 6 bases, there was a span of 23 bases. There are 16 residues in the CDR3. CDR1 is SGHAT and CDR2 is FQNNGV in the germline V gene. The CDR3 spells CASSRPYRIEGSEQYF. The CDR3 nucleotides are TGTGCCAGCAGCCGACCCTACCGCATCGAGGGGTCCGAGCAGTACTTC.

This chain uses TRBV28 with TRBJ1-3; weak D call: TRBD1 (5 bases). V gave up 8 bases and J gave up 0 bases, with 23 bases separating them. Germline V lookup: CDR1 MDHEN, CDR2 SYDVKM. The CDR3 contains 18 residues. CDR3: CASRPPIRASSSGNTIYF. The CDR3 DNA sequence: TGTGCCAGCCGTCCTCCAATCAGGGCAAGTTCCTCTGGAAACACCATATATTTT.

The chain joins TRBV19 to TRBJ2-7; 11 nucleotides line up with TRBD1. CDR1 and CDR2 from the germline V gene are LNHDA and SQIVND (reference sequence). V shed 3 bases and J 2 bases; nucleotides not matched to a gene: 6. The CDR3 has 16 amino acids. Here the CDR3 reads CASSMSDRGLTYEQYF. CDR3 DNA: TGTGCCAGTAGTATGTCGGACAGGGGGCTAACCTACGAGCAGTACTTC.

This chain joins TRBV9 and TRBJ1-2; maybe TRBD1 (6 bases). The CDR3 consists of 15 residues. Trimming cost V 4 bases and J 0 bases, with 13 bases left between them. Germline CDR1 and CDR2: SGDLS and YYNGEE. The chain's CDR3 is CASSLGTLANYGYTF. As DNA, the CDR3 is TGTGCCAGCAGCCTCGGGACATTAGCTAACTATGGCTACACCTTC. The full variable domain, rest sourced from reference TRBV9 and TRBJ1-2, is DSGVTQTPKHLITATGQRVTLRCSPRSGDLSVYWYQQSLDQGLQFLIQYYNGEERAKGNILERFSAQQFPDLHSELNLSSLELGDSALYFCASSLGTLANYGYTFGSGTRLTVV.

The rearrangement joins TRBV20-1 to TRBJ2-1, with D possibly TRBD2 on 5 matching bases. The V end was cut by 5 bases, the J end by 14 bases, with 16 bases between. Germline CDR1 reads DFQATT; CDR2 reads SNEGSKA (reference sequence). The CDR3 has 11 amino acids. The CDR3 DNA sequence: TGCAGTGCTGCAGACTATCCGAGGGAGTTCTTC. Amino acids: CSAADYPREFF.

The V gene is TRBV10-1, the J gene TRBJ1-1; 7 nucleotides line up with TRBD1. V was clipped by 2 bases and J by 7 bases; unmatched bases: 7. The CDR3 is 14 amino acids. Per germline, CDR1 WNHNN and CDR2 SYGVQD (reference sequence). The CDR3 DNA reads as TGCGCCAGCAGTGAGAGGCAGGGGGGGGTTGAAGCTTTCTTT. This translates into CASSERQGGVEAFF.

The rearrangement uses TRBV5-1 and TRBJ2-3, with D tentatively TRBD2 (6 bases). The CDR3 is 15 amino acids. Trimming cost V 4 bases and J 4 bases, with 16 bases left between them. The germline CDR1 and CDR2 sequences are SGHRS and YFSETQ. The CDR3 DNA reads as TGCGCCAGCAGCCGAACGGTCTCGGGGGCAGATACGCAGTATTTT. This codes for CASSRTVSGADTQYF.